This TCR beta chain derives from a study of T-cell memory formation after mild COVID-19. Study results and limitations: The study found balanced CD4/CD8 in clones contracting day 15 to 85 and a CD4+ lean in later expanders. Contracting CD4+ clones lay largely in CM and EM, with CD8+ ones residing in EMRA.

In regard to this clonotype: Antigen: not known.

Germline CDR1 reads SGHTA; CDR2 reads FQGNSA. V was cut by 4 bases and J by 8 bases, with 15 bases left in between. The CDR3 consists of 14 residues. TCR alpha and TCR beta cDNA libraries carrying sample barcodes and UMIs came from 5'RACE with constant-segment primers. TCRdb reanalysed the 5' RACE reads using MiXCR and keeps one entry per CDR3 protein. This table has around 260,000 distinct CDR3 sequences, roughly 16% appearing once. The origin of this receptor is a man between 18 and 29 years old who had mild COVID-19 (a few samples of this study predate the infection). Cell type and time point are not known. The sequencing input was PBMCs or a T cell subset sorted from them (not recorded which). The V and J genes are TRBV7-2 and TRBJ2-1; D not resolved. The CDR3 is CASSSSIRADEQFF. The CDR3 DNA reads TGTGCCAGCAGCTCCTCGATACGAGCCGATGAGCAGTTCTTC.